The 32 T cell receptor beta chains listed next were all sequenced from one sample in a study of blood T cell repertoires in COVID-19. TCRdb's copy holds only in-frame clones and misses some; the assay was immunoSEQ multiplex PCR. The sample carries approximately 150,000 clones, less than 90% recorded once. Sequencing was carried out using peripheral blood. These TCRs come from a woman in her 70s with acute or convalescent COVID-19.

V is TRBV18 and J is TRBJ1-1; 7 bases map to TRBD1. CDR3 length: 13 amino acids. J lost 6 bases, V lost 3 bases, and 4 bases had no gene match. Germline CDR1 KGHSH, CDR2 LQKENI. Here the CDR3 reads CASSPDRVAEAFF. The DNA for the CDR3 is TGTGCCAGCTCACCTGACAGGGTGGCTGAAGCTTTCTTT.

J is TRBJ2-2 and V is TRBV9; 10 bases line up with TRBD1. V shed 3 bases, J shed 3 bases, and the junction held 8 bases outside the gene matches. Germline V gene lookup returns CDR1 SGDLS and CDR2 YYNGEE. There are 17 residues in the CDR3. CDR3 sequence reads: CASSAKTGGRHTGELFF. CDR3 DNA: TGTGCCAGCAGCGCCAAGACAGGGGGCAGACACACCGGGGAGCTGTTTTTT.

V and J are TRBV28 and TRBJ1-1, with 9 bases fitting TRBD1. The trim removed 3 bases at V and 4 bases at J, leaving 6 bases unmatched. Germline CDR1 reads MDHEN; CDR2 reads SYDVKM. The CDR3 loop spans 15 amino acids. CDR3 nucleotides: TGTGCCAGCAGTTTCTGGGACAGGGCTTTCACTGAAGCTTTCTTT. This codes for CASSFWDRAFTEAFF.

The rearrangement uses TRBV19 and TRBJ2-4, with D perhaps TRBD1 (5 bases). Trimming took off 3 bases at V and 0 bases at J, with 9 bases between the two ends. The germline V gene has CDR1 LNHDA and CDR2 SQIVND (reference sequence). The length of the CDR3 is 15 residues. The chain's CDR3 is CASSMAGIAKNIQYF. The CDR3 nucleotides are TGTGCCAGTAGTATGGCAGGGATAGCCAAAAACATTCAGTACTTC.

The CDR3 bases are TGTGCCTGGAGTGTAGGTCGGCGGAACTATGGCTACACCTTC. It yields the protein CAWSVGRRNYGYTF. This chain connects TRBV30 to TRBJ1-2; no clear D gene. V lost 0 bases, J lost 2 bases, and 10 bases lay in between. Germline assignment: CDR1 GTSNPN and CDR2 SVGIG (reference sequence). The CDR3 is made up of 14 amino acids.

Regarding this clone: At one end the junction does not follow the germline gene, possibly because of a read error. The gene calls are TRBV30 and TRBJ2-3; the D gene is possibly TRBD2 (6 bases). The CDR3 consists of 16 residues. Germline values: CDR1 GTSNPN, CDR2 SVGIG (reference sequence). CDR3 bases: TGTGCCTGGGGTGTTACTCGGGACTCGGGCACAGATACGCAGTATTTT. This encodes CAWGVTRDSGTDTQYF.

The CDR3 DNA sequence: TGTGCCAGCAGCTCTTGGGGGGGCCGGACTGAAGCTTTCTTT. It yields the protein CASSSWGGRTEAFF. The rearrangement uses TRBV6-2 or TRBV6-3 and TRBJ1-1; D may be TRBD1 (6 bases). The V end was cut by 6 bases, the J end by 5 bases, with 16 bases between. This CDR3 contains 14 residues. Germline lookup yields CDR1 MNHEY and CDR2 SVGEGT.

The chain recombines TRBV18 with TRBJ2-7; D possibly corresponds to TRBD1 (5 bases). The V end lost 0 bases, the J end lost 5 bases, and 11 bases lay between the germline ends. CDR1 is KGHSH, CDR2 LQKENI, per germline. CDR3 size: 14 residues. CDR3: CASSPPQGYHEQYF. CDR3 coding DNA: TGTGCCAGCTCACCACCGCAGGGTTACCACGAGCAGTACTTC.

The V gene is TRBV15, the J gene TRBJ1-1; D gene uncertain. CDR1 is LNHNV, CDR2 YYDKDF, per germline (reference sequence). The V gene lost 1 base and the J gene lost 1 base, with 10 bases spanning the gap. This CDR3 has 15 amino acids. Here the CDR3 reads CATSRGSERNTEAFF. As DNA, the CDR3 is TGTGCCACCAGCAGAGGTTCCGAGAGGAACACTGAAGCTTTCTTT.

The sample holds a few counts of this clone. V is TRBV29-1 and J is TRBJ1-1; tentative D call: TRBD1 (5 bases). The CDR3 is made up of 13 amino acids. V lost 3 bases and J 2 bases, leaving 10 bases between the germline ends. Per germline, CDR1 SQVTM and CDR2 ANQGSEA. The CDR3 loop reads CSVERQGNTEAFF. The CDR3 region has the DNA TGCAGCGTTGAGCGGCAGGGTAACACTGAAGCTTTCTTT.

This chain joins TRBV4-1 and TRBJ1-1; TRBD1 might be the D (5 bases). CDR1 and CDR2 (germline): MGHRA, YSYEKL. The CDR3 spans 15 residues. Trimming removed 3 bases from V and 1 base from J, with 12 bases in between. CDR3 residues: CASSHSGRANTEAFF. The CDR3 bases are TGCGCCAGCAGCCATAGCGGCAGGGCGAACACTGAAGCTTTCTTT.

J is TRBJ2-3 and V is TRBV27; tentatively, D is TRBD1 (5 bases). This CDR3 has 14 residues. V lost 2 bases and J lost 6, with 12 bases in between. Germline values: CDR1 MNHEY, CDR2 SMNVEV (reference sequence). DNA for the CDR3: TGTGCCAGCAGTTTAAGGCAGGGCTTGGATACGCAGTATTTT. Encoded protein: CASSLRQGLDTQYF.

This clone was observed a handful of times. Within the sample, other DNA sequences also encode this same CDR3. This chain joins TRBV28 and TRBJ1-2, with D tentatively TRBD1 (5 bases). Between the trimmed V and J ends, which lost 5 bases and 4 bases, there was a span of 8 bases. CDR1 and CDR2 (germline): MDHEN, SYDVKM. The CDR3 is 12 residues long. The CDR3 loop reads CASSTGGYGYTF. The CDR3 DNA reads TGTGCCAGCAGTACCGGGGGCTATGGCTACACCTTC.

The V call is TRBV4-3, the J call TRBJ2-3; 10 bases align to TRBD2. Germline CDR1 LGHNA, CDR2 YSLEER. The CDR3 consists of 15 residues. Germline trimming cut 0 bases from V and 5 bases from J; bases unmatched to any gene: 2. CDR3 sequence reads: CASSQDLAGVDTQYF. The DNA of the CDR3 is TGCGCCAGCAGCCAAGACCTAGCGGGGGTAGATACGCAGTATTTT.

This CDR3 is CASSLVGQGIHEQYF. In nucleotides, the CDR3 is TGTGCCAGCAGCTTGGTGGGACAGGGGATCCACGAGCAGTACTTC. V usage is TRBV5-5 and J usage is TRBJ2-7; 10 bases are shared with TRBD1. Trimming removed 0 bases from V and 5 bases from J; junction bases left unmatched: 5. Germline values: CDR1 SGHKS, CDR2 YYEKEE (reference sequence). CDR3 length: 15 amino acids. Variable domain in full (rest from reference TRBV5-5 and TRBJ2-7): DAGVTQSPTHLIKTRGQQVTLRCSPISGHKSVSWYQQVLGQGPQFIFQYYEKEERGRGNFPDRFSARQFPNYSSELNVNALLLGDSALYLCASSLVGQGIHEQYFGPGTRLTVT.

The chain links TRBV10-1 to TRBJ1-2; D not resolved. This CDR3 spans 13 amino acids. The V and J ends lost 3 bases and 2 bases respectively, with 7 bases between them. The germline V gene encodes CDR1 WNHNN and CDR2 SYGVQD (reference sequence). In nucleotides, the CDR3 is TGCGCCAGCAGTGAATCGGTAAACTATGGCTACACCTTC. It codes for CASSESVNYGYTF.

The CDR3 coding sequence is TGTGCCAGCACCCGACAGGGGACTAATTCACCCCTCCACTTT. It codes for CASTRQGTNSPLHF. The chain has TRBV28 and TRBJ1-6; 8 bases line up with TRBD1. The CDR3 totals 14 residues. Germline V CDR1 and CDR2: MDHEN, SYDVKM. Germline trimming cut 7 bases from V and 6 bases from J; bases unmatched to any gene: 5.

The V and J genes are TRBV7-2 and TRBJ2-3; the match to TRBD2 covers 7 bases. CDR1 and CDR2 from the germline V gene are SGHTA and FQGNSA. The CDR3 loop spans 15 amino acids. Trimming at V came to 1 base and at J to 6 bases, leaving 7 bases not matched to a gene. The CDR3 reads CASSLVASGRDTQYF. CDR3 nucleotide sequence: TGTGCCAGCAGCTTAGTTGCTAGCGGCAGGGATACGCAGTATTTT.

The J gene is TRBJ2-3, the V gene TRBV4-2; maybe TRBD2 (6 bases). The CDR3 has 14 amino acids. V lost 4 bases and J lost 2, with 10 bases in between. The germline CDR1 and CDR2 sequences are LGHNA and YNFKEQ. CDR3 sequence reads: CASSRGLNTDTQYF. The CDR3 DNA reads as TGTGCCAGCAGCCGAGGACTAAACACAGATACGCAGTATTTT.

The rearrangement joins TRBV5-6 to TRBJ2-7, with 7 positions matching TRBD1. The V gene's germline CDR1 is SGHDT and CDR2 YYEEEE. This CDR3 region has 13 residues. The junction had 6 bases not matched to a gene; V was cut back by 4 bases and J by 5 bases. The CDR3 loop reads CASSRRTGDEQYF. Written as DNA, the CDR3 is TGTGCCAGCAGCCGGCGAACAGGGGACGAGCAGTACTTC. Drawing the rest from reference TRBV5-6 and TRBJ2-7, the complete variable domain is DAGVTQSPTHLIKTRGQQVTLRCSPKSGHDTVSWYQQALGQGPQFIFQYYEEEERQRGNFPDRFSGHQFPNYSSELNVNALLLGDSALYLCASSRRTGDEQYFGPGTRLTVT.

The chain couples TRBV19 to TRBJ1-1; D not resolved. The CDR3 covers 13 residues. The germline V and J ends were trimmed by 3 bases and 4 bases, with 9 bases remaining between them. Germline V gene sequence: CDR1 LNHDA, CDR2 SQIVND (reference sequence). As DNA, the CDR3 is TGTGCCAGTAGTATCTGGGAGGGCACTGAAGCTTTCTTT. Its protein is CASSIWEGTEAFF.

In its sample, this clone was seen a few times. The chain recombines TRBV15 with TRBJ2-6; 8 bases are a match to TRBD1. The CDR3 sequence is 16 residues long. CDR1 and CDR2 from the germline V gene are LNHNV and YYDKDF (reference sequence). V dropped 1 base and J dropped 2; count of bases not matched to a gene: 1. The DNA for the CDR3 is TGTGCCACCAGCAGAGTGGACAGGGCTGGGGCCAACGTCCTGACTTTC. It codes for CATSRVDRAGANVLTF.

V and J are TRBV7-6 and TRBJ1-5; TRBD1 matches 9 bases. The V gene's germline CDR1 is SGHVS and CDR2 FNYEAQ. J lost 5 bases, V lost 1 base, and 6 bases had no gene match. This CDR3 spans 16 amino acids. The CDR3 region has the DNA TGTGCCAGCAGCTTAGACAGGGGGCGATCGCATCAGCCCCAGCATTTT. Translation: CASSLDRGRSHQPQHF.

The CDR3 reads CASSRGGEGYTF. The DNA for the CDR3 is TGTGCCAGCAGCAGGGGGGGGGAGGGATACACCTTC. The chain carries TRBV4-2 and TRBJ1-2, with a weak D call TRBD1 (6 bases). Germline CDR1 and CDR2: LGHNA and YNFKEQ. CDR3 length: 12 residues. V was trimmed by 5 bases and J by 11 bases, leaving 15 bases between them.

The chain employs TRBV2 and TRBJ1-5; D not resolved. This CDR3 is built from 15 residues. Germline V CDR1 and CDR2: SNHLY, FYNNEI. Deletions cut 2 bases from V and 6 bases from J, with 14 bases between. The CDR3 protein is CASSERRPWGQPQHF. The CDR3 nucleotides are TGTGCCAGCAGTGAACGGAGGCCCTGGGGTCAGCCCCAGCATTTT.

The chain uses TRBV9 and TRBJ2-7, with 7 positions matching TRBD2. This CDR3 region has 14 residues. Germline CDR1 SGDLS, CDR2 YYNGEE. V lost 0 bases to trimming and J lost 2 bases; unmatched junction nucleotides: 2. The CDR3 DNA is TGTGCCAGCAGCGTAGCGGGGAGGGCCTACGAGCAGTACTTC. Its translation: CASSVAGRAYEQYF. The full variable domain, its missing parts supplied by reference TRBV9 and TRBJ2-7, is DSGVTQTPKHLITATGQRVTLRCSPRSGDLSVYWYQQSLDQGLQFLIQYYNGEERAKGNILERFSAQQFPDLHSELNLSSLELGDSALYFCASSVAGRAYEQYFGPGTRLTVT.

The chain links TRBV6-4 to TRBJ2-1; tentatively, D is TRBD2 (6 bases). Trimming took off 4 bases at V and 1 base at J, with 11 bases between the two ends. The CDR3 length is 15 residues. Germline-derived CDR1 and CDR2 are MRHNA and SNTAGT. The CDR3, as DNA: TGTGCCAGCAGTGGGATAGCGGCTTCCTACAATGAGCAGTTCTTC. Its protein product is CASSGIAASYNEQFF.

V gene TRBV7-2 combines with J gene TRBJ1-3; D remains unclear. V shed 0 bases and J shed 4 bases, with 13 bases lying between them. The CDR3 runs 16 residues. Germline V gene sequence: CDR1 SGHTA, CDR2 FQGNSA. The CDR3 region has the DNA TGTGCCAGCAGCTTAGCGTGGGGTTTAGCGGGAAACACCATATATTTT. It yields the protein CASSLAWGLAGNTIYF.

The CDR3 spells CAWRGQGRVQYF. CDR3 DNA sequence: TGTGCCTGGAGAGGACAGGGACGGGTGCAGTACTTC. The chain links TRBV30 to TRBJ2-7, with 8 positions matching TRBD1. This CDR3 comprises 12 residues. The V segment lost 3 bases and the J segment 9 bases; nucleotides outside the gene matches: 7. The V gene's germline CDR1 is GTSNPN and CDR2 SVGIG (reference sequence).

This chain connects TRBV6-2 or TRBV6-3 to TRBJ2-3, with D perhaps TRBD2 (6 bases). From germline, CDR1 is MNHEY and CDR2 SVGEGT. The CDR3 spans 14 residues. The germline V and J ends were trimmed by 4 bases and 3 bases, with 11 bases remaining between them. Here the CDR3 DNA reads TGTGCCAGCAGTTGGGGGGTTGTAACAGATACGCAGTATTTT. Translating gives CASSWGVVTDTQYF.

The CDR3 here is CASRMTENTGELFF. CDR3 coding DNA: TGTGCCAGCAGAATGACAGAGAACACCGGGGAGCTGTTTTTT. The genes are TRBV6-5 and TRBJ2-2; tentative D call: TRBD1 (5 bases). The V gene lost 6 bases and the J gene lost 1 base, with 9 bases spanning the gap. Germline CDR1 is MNHEY and CDR2 is SVGAGI. CDR3 length: 14 amino acids.

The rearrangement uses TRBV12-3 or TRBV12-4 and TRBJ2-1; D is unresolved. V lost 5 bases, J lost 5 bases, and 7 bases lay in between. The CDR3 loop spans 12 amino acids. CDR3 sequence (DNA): TGTGCCAGCAGTACCCGGGACAATGAGCAGTTCTTC. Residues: CASSTRDNEQFF.